These 28 T cell receptor beta chains came from one sample sequenced in a study of blood T cell repertoires in COVID-19. Data came from immunoSEQ multiplex PCR; TCRdb stores just in-frame clones and leaves some out. The profile shows roughly 300,000 clones, approximately 89% of them singletons. The sequenced sample consisted of peripheral blood. These receptors all come from a woman in her 30s with COVID-19, enrolled during active disease.

The chain carries TRBV3-1 (or the pseudogene TRBV3-2) and TRBJ2-7, with 8 bases aligning to TRBD1. V was pared by 0 bases and J by 2 bases, with 6 bases of the junction left unmatched. CDR3 length: 16 amino acids. Germline V gene sequence: CDR1 LGHDT, CDR2 YNNKEL (reference sequence). DNA for the CDR3: TGTGCCAGCAGCCAAGATTGCAGGGGGCTAACCTACGAGCAGTACGTC. As protein: CASSQDCRGLTYEQYV.

The rearrangement uses TRBV4-1 and TRBJ1-4; 9 nucleotides agree with TRBD1. Germline assignment: CDR1 MGHRA and CDR2 YSYEKL. This CDR3 is 18 amino acids long. The V gene end was trimmed by 3 bases and the J gene end by 3 bases; junction bases not matched to a gene: 11. CDR3 residues: CASSQYSGQGTSNEKLFF. In DNA, the CDR3 is TGCGCCAGCAGCCAGTATAGCGGACAGGGGACCTCTAATGAAAAACTGTTTTTT.

On this clone: The sample holds other DNA sequences that translate to the same CDR3. This chain joins TRBV6-1 and TRBJ2-1; weak D call: TRBD2 (6 bases). Germline V gene lookup returns CDR1 MNHNS and CDR2 SASEGT. The CDR3 consists of 14 residues. The ends were cut back, 0 bases at V and 3 bases at J, with 6 bases in the middle. Here the CDR3 reads CASSEAGGYNEQFF. Here the CDR3 DNA reads TGTGCCAGCAGTGAAGCCGGGGGCTACAATGAGCAGTTCTTC.

This chain links TRBV4-1 with TRBJ1-6; D uncertain. Trimming cost V 0 bases and J 3 bases, with 12 bases left between them. CDR3 size: 17 residues. Germline V lookup: CDR1 MGHRA, CDR2 YSYEKL. CDR3 in DNA: TGCGCCAGCAGCCAAGAACCCGCGGGGAGCTATAATTCACCCCTCCACTTT. It specifies CASSQEPAGSYNSPLHF.

The chain couples TRBV7-2 to TRBJ2-5; D ambiguous. Per the germline V gene, CDR1 is SGHTA and CDR2 is FQGNSA. V shed 2 bases and J shed 3 bases, with 16 bases lying between them. The CDR3 contains 16 residues. The CDR3 protein is CASSLTPDPSKETQYF. The DNA of the CDR3 is TGTGCCAGCAGCTTAACGCCCGACCCTAGTAAAGAGACCCAGTACTTC.

This clone has only a few counts. The chain employs TRBV24-1 and TRBJ1-4; 10 bases fit TRBD1. The CDR3 contains 16 residues. Germline assignment: CDR1 KGHDR and CDR2 SFDVKD. V lost 3 bases to trimming and J lost 8 bases; unmatched junction nucleotides: 8. Here the CDR3 DNA reads TGTGCCACCAGTGATCCGCGACAGGGGGCTGGCGAAAAACTGTTTTTT. It is translated as CATSDPRQGAGEKLFF.

J is TRBJ2-1 and V is TRBV5-1, with 8 bases lining up with TRBD1. The germline V gene encodes CDR1 SGHRS and CDR2 YFSETQ. J gave up 7 bases and V 4 bases, and 7 bases lay outside the gene matches. There are 14 residues in the CDR3. CDR3 in amino acids: CASSRDRFGNEQFF. The CDR3 coding sequence is TGCGCCAGCAGCCGGGACAGGTTTGGTAATGAGCAGTTCTTC.

The chain recombines TRBV6-5 with TRBJ1-6; 9 bases align to TRBD1. Unmatched junction bases numbered 4, after V lost 2 bases and J lost 8 bases. This CDR3 contains 15 residues. Germline V CDR1 and CDR2: MNHEY, SVGAGI. Here the CDR3 reads CASSYGDRADSPLHF. The CDR3 coding sequence is TGTGCCAGCAGTTACGGGGACAGGGCCGATTCACCCCTCCACTTT.

The V gene is TRBV5-6, the J gene TRBJ1-2; D may be TRBD1 (6 bases). The V and J ends lost 3 bases and 2 bases respectively, with 11 bases between them. This CDR3 spans 14 amino acids. Germline V gene lookup returns CDR1 SGHDT and CDR2 YYEEEE. The CDR3 DNA follows: TGTGCCAGCAGCTACACAGGGCCAAACTATGGCTACACCTTC. Translation: CASSYTGPNYGYTF.

The chain is built from TRBV5-4 and TRBJ1-2, with TRBD1 matching over 7 bases. The CDR3 is 15 amino acids. Germline V gene data show CDR1 as SGHNT and CDR2 as YYREEE (reference sequence). V shed 4 bases and J 4 bases; nucleotides not matched to a gene: 10. The CDR3 DNA follows: TGTGCCAGCAGCCATGGACAGGTTCGAGGCTATGGCTACACCTTC. This codes for CASSHGQVRGYGYTF. Filled out from reference TRBV5-4 and TRBJ1-2, the complete variable domain reads ETGVTQSPTHLIKTRGQQVTLRCSSQSGHNTVSWYQQALGQGPQFIFQYYREEENGRGNFPPRFSGLQFPNYSSELNVNALELDDSALYLCASSHGQVRGYGYTFGSGTRLTVV.

For this clone: In the same sample, other DNA sequences code for this CDR3. The DNA for the CDR3 is TGTGCCAGCAGTACCAGGACGGGGATGGGCAATGAGCAGTTCTTC. This encodes CASSTRTGMGNEQFF. V usage is TRBV28 and J usage is TRBJ2-1; tentative D call: TRBD2 (5 bases). The CDR3 runs to 15 residues. CDR1 and CDR2 (germline): MDHEN, SYDVKM. The V end lost 5 bases, the J end lost 6 bases, and 17 bases lay between the germline ends.

The chain employs TRBV5-5 and TRBJ2-7; tentatively, D is TRBD2 (5 bases). Germline assignment: CDR1 SGHKS and CDR2 YYEKEE (reference sequence). The CDR3 is made up of 16 amino acids. V lost 1 base, J lost 1 base, and 15 bases lay in between. Here the CDR3 reads CASSLHTSGRSYEQYF. CDR3 DNA sequence: TGTGCCAGCAGCTTGCACACAAGCGGTAGGTCCTACGAGCAGTACTTC.

The rearrangement joins TRBV7-9 to TRBJ2-7; 7 bases are a match to TRBD2. This CDR3 region has 14 residues. The J segment lost 4 bases and the V segment lost 1 base, leaving 4 bases of the junction unmatched. Germline V gene data show CDR1 as SEHNR and CDR2 as FQNEAQ (reference sequence). The CDR3 nucleotides are TGTGCCAGCAGCTTAGGGGAGGGATGGTACGAGCAGTACTTC. Protein product: CASSLGEGWYEQYF.

The chain has TRBV10-3 and TRBJ2-5; D is unclear. CDR1 is ENHRY and CDR2 is SYGVKD in the germline V gene. The CDR3 spans 13 residues. V was clipped by 10 bases and J by 2 bases, with 14 bases between them. The CDR3 region is CATQSPSQETQYF. The CDR3 coding sequence is TGTGCCACCCAGTCACCCTCTCAAGAGACCCAGTACTTC.

CDR3 region: CASSPLTGEANQPQHF. The CDR3 DNA reads TGTGCCAGCAGTCCCCTTACAGGGGAGGCCAATCAGCCCCAGCATTTT. The chain has TRBV28 and TRBJ1-5; 7 nucleotides agree with TRBD1. V lost 5 bases, J lost 3 bases, and 10 bases stayed unmatched. The germline V gene has CDR1 MDHEN and CDR2 SYDVKM. This CDR3 comprises 16 residues.

The chain recombines TRBV28 with TRBJ2-6, with a possible D match to TRBD1 (6 bases). Germline lookup yields CDR1 MDHEN and CDR2 SYDVKM. V dropped 4 bases and J dropped 2 bases, with 9 bases sitting between them. The CDR3 contains 15 residues. CDR3 residues: CASSSRQAGANVLTF. The DNA for the CDR3 is TGTGCCAGCAGTTCGCGACAGGCTGGGGCCAACGTCCTGACTTTC.

Concerning this clone: Other DNA sequences in the sample encode the same CDR3. The chain uses TRBV5-1 and TRBJ2-2; D call uncertain. V lost 1 base and J lost 0, with 4 bases in between. Germline CDR1 and CDR2: SGHRS and YFSETQ. The CDR3 covers 14 residues. This chain's CDR3 is CASSLSANTGELFF. The CDR3 bases are TGCGCCAGCAGCTTGTCAGCGAACACCGGGGAGCTGTTTTTT.

The chain links TRBV3-1 (or the pseudogene TRBV3-2) to TRBJ2-5, with TRBD1 as a possible D gene (6 bases). Trimming removed 4 bases from V and 4 bases from J, with 13 bases in between. The CDR3 extends over 14 amino acids. Germline V gives CDR1 LGHDT, CDR2 YNNKEL (reference sequence). The CDR3 region has the DNA TGTGCCAGCAGCCGACAGGTCCGCGGAGAGACCCAGTACTTC. It is translated as CASSRQVRGETQYF.

The chain links TRBV5-5 to TRBJ1-1; 7 positions match TRBD1. The CDR3 totals 15 residues. The germline V gene encodes CDR1 SGHKS and CDR2 YYEKEE (reference sequence). V shed 1 base and J 3 bases; nucleotides not matched to a gene: 6. The CDR3 loop reads CASSLSGGSDTEAFF. The CDR3 region has the DNA TGTGCCAGCAGCTTGTCAGGGGGGTCGGACACTGAAGCTTTCTTT.

For the CDR3, the DNA is TGTGCCAGCAGTTGGACGGAGGTCGCGAACACTGAAGCTTTCTTT. This sequence encodes CASSWTEVANTEAFF. This chain connects TRBV6-5 to TRBJ1-1, with D hard to call. Trimming left V 4 bases short and J 1 base short, with 13 bases between. The CDR3 totals 15 residues. Germline V lookup: CDR1 MNHEY, CDR2 SVGAGI.

This chain joins TRBV4-3 and TRBJ2-3; TRBD2 matches at 8 bases. This CDR3 is 17 amino acids long. V lost 7 bases, J lost 0 bases, and 12 bases stayed unmatched. CDR1 and CDR2 from the germline V gene are LGHNA and YSLEER. In DNA form, the CDR3 reads TGCGCCAGCATATCGGCGGGGGGTTTATCTAGCACAGATACGCAGTATTTT. Its protein is CASISAGGLSSTDTQYF.

The V and J genes are TRBV7-9 and TRBJ1-4; a possible D gene is TRBD1 (6 bases). CDR3 length equals 14 residues. With 6 bases removed from V and 4 bases from J, the gap between germline ends came to 12 bases. Germline V gene lookup returns CDR1 SEHNR and CDR2 FQNEAQ (reference sequence). The CDR3 coding sequence is TGTGCCAGCAGTCGTCAGGGGAATAATGAAAAACTGTTTTTT. Protein: CASSRQGNNEKLFF.

This clone was observed once. This sequence joins TRBV5-1 and TRBJ1-2; D gene unclear. Germline CDR1 is SGHRS and CDR2 is YFSETQ. The CDR3 totals 15 residues. V gave up 2 bases and J gave up 5 bases, with 16 bases separating them. The CDR3 coding sequence is TGCGCCAGCAGCTTAAGTATGAGGCAAACGTATGGCTACACCTTC. Its protein product is CASSLSMRQTYGYTF.

The CDR3 spells CAIRGHRGNTEAFF. The CDR3 DNA reads as TGTGCCATCAGGGGACACAGGGGAAACACTGAAGCTTTCTTT. The chain couples TRBV10-3 to TRBJ1-1; 7 positions match TRBD1. V lost 6 bases to trimming and J lost 2 bases; unmatched junction nucleotides: 6. CDR3 size: 14 residues. Germline V lookup: CDR1 ENHRY, CDR2 SYGVKD.

The genes are TRBV11-2 and TRBJ1-2, with D hard to call. The V and J ends lost 1 base and 8 bases respectively, with 20 bases between them. CDR3 length equals 16 residues. The germline V gene encodes CDR1 SGHAT and CDR2 FQNNGV. CDR3 loop: CASSLGPEEGLGGYTF. As DNA, the CDR3 is TGTGCCAGCAGCTTAGGACCCGAGGAGGGTTTAGGGGGCTACACCTTC.

The chain is built from TRBV3-1 (or the pseudogene TRBV3-2) and TRBJ2-3; 8 bases align to TRBD1. From germline, CDR1 is LGHDT and CDR2 YNNKEL (reference sequence). The V segment lost 5 bases and the J segment 3 bases; nucleotides outside the gene matches: 10. CDR3 length equals 16 residues. In nucleotides, the CDR3 is TGTGCCAGCAGCTCATCAACAGGGGGATCAACAGATACGCAGTATTTT. Encoded protein: CASSSSTGGSTDTQYF.

The chain has TRBV5-4 and TRBJ2-2, with TRBD1 matching 9 bases. The CDR3 spans 16 residues. Trimming removed 2 bases from V and 4 bases from J; junction bases left unmatched: 6. Per germline, CDR1 SGHNT and CDR2 YYREEE (reference sequence). The CDR3 sequence: CASSFLQGAGTGELFF. CDR3 DNA sequence: TGTGCCAGCAGCTTTCTACAGGGGGCCGGCACCGGGGAGCTGTTTTTT. The full variable domain, rest sourced from reference TRBV5-4 and TRBJ2-2, is ETGVTQSPTHLIKTRGQQVTLRCSSQSGHNTVSWYQQALGQGPQFIFQYYREEENGRGNFPPRFSGLQFPNYSSELNVNALELDDSALYLCASSFLQGAGTGELFFGEGSRLTVL.

A single count supports this clone. The rearrangement links TRBV6-6 to TRBJ1-2; TRBD1 might be the D (5 bases). This CDR3 region has 12 residues. The germline CDR1 and CDR2 sequences are MNHNY and SVGAGI (reference sequence). V lost 2 bases and J lost 7, with 8 bases in between. CDR3 in DNA: TGTGCCAGCAGTTACGACGGGGGTGGCTACACCTTC. It yields the protein CASSYDGGGYTF.